A single sample gave rise to the 7 T cell receptor beta chains below, sequenced in a study of CD4 and CD8 cells across lung adenocarcinoma regions. TCRdb re-called the PCR reads through MiXCR, storing one row per CDR3 protein. The table lists about 19,000 distinct CDR3 sequences, roughly half of them singletons. Specimen: CD8+ T cells from the center of a lung tumor. The source of these receptors is a female donor with lung adenocarcinoma. The CD4 and CD8 labels of this study may be unreliable.

The V gene is TRBV6-1, the J gene TRBJ2-1; D could derive from TRBD1 or TRBD2 (5 bases each). The J call may be wrong; the DNA end is better matched by TRBJ2-7. Germline CDR1 and CDR2: MNHNS and SASEGT. CDR3 length: 15 amino acids. CDR3 region: CASSELRADTNTQYF. CDR3 DNA: TGTGCCAGCAGTGAATTGCGAGCGGACACAAACACGCAGTACTTC.

This clonotype was seen a handful of times. This chain links TRBV6-1 with TRBJ2-1; 7 nucleotides match TRBD1. There are 15 residues in the CDR3. V lost 0 bases, J lost 4 bases, and 3 bases stayed unmatched. Germline CDR1 and CDR2: MNHNS and SASEGT. The CDR3 nucleotides read TGTGCCAGCAGTGAAGCGGGGACAGATTACAATGAGCAGTTCTTC. This codes for CASSEAGTDYNEQFF.

The gene calls are TRBV6-5 and TRBJ1-3; D uncertain. The CDR3 length is 17 residues. Trimming left V 2 bases short and J 0 bases short, with 14 bases between. Germline V lookup: CDR1 MNHEY, CDR2 SVGAGI. The CDR3: CASSYRETRLSGNTIYF. Here the CDR3 DNA reads TGTGCCAGCAGTTACAGGGAGACACGGCTCTCTGGAAACACCATATATTTT.

Ten or more counts support this clonotype. The chain is built from TRBV7-2 and TRBJ1-5; D is possibly TRBD1 (5 bases). Per germline, CDR1 SGHTA and CDR2 FQGNSA. Deletions cut 5 bases from V and 2 bases from J, with 10 bases between. The CDR3 length is 14 residues. CDR3 amino acids: CASSPGGGNQPQHF. CDR3 DNA: TGTGCCAGCAGCCCAGGAGGGGGCAATCAGCCCCAGCATTTT. The full variable domain, with the rest looked up from reference TRBV7-2 and TRBJ1-5, is GAGVSQSPSNKVTEKGKDVELRCDPISGHTALYWYRQSLGQGLEFLIYFQGNSAPDKSGLPSDRFSAERTGGSVSTLTIQRTQQEDSAVYLCASSPGGGNQPQHFGDGTRLSIL.

This clonotype was observed at least ten times. CDR3 sequence reads: CASRIPGQRTEAFF. In DNA form, the CDR3 reads TGTGCCAGCAGGATACCGGGCCAGCGGACTGAAGCTTTCTTT. The chain uses TRBV6-1 and TRBJ1-1; no firm D call. V gave up 6 bases and J gave up 5 bases, with 16 bases separating them. The germline V gene encodes CDR1 MNHNS and CDR2 SASEGT. The CDR3 totals 14 residues.

V gene TRBV10-1 combines with J gene TRBJ2-1, with 10 bases matching TRBD2. The CDR3 loop spans 15 amino acids. After removal of 2 bases from V and 6 bases from J, the junction contained 4 bases not matched to a gene. Germline CDR1 and CDR2: WNHNN and SYGVQD (reference sequence). This CDR3 reads CASSEGTSGVNEQFF. The CDR3 DNA reads TGCGCCAGCAGTGAGGGTACTAGCGGGGTCAATGAGCAGTTCTTC.

The V gene is TRBV11-3, the J gene TRBJ2-2; TRBD2 aligns across 8 bases. Losses at the gene ends were 3 bases for V and 8 bases for J; bases not matched to a gene: 2. The CDR3 runs 13 residues. CDR1 and CDR2 from the germline V gene are SGHNT and YENEEA. CDR3 loop: CASSFERGGELFF. Written as DNA, the CDR3 is TGTGCCAGCAGCTTCGAGCGGGGGGGGGAGCTGTTTTTT.